This T cell receptor (beta chain) appears in the sequencing data of a study of T cells expressing NK-cell markers (dated by TCRdb to 2020 to 2022). Background for the entire study: TCR beta-chain repertoires were profiled in sorted CD3+CD56+NKG2C+, CD3+CD56+NKG2C- and CD3+CD56-NKG2C+ T-cell subsets from several donors. The libraries were sequenced on Illumina HiSeq 2000/2500, MiSeq or NextSeq, producing 2 x 150 bp reads. Seven of the eight sequenced donors were HCMV-seropositive and one was HCMV-seronegative. Randomly selected healthy volunteers, three men and five women, were used as the eight sequenced donors. Points the paper makes about the study in general: Those dominant clonotypes were again the most abundant among CD3+CD56-NKG2C+ cells in a few donors, at about 25-65%. In roughly six donors, the dominant CD3+CD56+NKG2C+ clonotypes were among the top 10 CD8+ clonotypes and accounted for about 1.0-7.0% of CD8+ T cells. Whether the expanded NKG2C-expressing T cell clones were specific for HCMV antigens was left unclear.

The sequencer was an Illumina HiSeq 2000. TCR beta cDNA libraries were prepared using 5'RACE template switching, which introduced a universal primer site and unique molecular identifiers. Synthesis of cDNA was primed from the TCR beta constant segment and was followed by two consecutive PCR amplification steps. From the authors' description of their analysis: MIGEC handled demultiplexing of the reads and grouping by UMI, while MiTCR was used to assemble and quantify clonotypes. To exclude erroneous sequences, only TCR cDNA sequences supported by at least two reads were retained. The tcR package was used for downstream repertoire analysis, with clonotypes matched between fractions based on CDR3 nucleotide sequence plus V segment. Antigen specificity was annotated against VDJdb with VDJmatch, allowing one amino acid substitution in CDR3. Based on TCRdb reprocessing of the reads, there is one entry per CDR3 protein sequence, and DNA is missing. The V and J calls shown here were made by TCRdb, not taken from the authors' results. The data table for this sample lists 400,000 or so distinct CDR3 sequences. The top ten clonotypes cover around 10% of the sample.

Notes on this clonotype: No cognate antigen has been identified for it.

Per the germline V gene, SGHNT is the CDR1 and YENEEA is the CDR2. The CDR3 contains 14 residues, cysteine and phenylalanine counted. Only the protein is available. To determine HCMV serostatus, a commercial ELISA kit was used to detect HCMV-specific IgG in serum. Ficoll density gradient centrifugation was used to isolate peripheral blood mononuclear cells from blood. What was sequenced was blood T cells: a sorted CD56 or NKG2C T cell subset, CD4+ or CD8+ T cells, or bulk PBMC T cells (not recorded which). The chain uses TRBV11-3 and TRBJ2-1; the TCRdb call, TRBD2, lacks DNA for checking. The source of this sequence is a woman in her 50s in good health. Donor details come from another sample of the same person, matched by shared clones. CDR3 sequence: CASSLVSGSSEQFF.